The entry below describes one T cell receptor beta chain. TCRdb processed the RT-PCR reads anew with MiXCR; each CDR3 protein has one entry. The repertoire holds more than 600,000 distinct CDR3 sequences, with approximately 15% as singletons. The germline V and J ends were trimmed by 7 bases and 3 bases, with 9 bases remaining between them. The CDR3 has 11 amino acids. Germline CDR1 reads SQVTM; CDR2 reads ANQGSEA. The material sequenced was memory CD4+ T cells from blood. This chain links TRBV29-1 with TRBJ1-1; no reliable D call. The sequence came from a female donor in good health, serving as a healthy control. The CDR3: CSGSRYTEAFF. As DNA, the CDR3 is TGCAGCGGCAGCAGATACACTGAAGCTTTCTTT.